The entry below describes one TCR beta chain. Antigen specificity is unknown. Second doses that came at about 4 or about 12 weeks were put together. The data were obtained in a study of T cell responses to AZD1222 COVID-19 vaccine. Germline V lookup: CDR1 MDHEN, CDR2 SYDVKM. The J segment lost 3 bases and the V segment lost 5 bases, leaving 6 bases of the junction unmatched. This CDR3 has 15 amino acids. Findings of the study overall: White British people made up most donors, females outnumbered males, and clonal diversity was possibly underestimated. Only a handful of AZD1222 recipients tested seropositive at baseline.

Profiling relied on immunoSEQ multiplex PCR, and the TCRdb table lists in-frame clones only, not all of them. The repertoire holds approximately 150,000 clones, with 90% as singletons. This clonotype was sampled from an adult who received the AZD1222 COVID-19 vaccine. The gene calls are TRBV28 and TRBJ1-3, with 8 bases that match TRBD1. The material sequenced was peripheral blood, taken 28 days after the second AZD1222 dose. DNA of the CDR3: TGTGCCAGCAGTACCCAGGGGGCTGGTGGAAACACCATATATTTT. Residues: CASSTQGAGGNTIYF.